Below, 5 T cell receptor beta chains from the same sample are listed, as sequenced in a study of shared clonotypes between healthy human individuals. The assay was immunoSEQ multiplex PCR, and TCRdb's table has in-frame clones only and misses some. The sample includes 2 million to 2.5 million clones, 93% of them seen just once. What was sequenced was naive CD4+ T cells from PBMCs. Subset given: CD45RA+ positively selected. The receptors here all came from a young man in good health. Some clones in this sample may be carry-over from other donors' samples.

This chain joins TRBV6-5 and TRBJ1-4, with unresolved D. The CDR3 is made up of 14 amino acids. The V gene's germline CDR1 is MNHEY and CDR2 SVGAGI. The V and J ends lost 6 bases and 7 bases respectively, with 15 bases between them. The CDR3 protein is CASSPPGGGEKLFF. The CDR3 nucleotides read TGTGCCAGCAGCCCCCCTGGTGGAGGTGAAAAACTGTTTTTT.

In regard to this clone: In the same sample, other DNA sequences code for this CDR3. The chain couples TRBV5-1 to TRBJ1-1; no reliable D call. Germline V gene sequence: CDR1 SGHRS, CDR2 YFSETQ. The V and J ends lost 4 bases and 0 bases respectively, with 7 bases between them. The CDR3 totals 13 residues. The CDR3 reads CASSPGVNTEAFF. CDR3 DNA: TGCGCCAGCAGCCCCGGAGTGAACACTGAAGCTTTCTTT.

The rearrangement joins TRBV27 to TRBJ2-5; 10 nucleotides line up with TRBD1. V shed 5 bases, J shed 5 bases, and the junction held 8 bases outside the gene matches. CDR3 length equals 15 residues. Germline V gives CDR1 MNHEY, CDR2 SMNVEV (reference sequence). The CDR3 here is CASSPTGGEWETQYF. In nucleotides, the CDR3 is TGTGCCAGCAGTCCGACAGGGGGCGAATGGGAGACCCAGTACTTC.

The CDR3 nucleotides read TGTGCCAGCAACAAAAACCGTCTACGCGACAATGAGCAGTTCTTC. Amino acids: CASNKNRLRDNEQFF. This sequence joins TRBV5-4 and TRBJ2-1, with D unresolved. The CDR3 runs to 15 residues. Germline CDR1 and CDR2: SGHNT and YYREEE (reference sequence). The ends were cut back, 6 bases at V and 5 bases at J, with 18 bases in the middle.

The chain couples TRBV5-1 to TRBJ1-2, with 8 positions matching TRBD1. The trim removed 5 bases at V and 8 bases at J, leaving 8 bases unmatched. CDR3 length equals 13 residues. In germline, CDR1 is SGHRS, CDR2 YFSETQ. As DNA, the CDR3 is TGCGCCAGCAGTGTGAGACAGGGGACCGGCTACACCTTC. Encoded protein: CASSVRQGTGYTF.